This entry concerns a single TCR beta chain. Its recognized antigen is unknown. No per-base quality is available; no much larger clone lies one base away. Other DNA sequences within the sample encode an identical CDR3. TCRbeta CDR3 regions were amplified from genomic DNA using the immunoSEQ Assay, a bias-controlled multiplex PCR. The study's processing was this. The number of nucleated cells in each sample was estimated by amplification of reference gene primers within the assay. To quantify the absolute abundance of each unique TCRbeta CDR3 rearrangement, sequence reads were collapsed and filtered. Productive Simpson clonality was computed per sample as the square root of Simpson's diversity index over productive rearrangements. TCRdb carries this immuneACCESS record with in-frame sequences only. Its versions omit some clonotypes, under half of them owing to an unresolved V gene in the studies checked, with the rest unexplained. V, J and clone size were drawn from that table, and D and trimming were deduced from the DNA. In this sample the table shows about 270,000 clones, 82% of which occur a single time. Roughly 3.1% of the sample is held by the ten biggest clonotypes.

This entry comes from a study of blood T cell repertoires in COVID-19 (dated by TCRdb to the early 2020s). Describing the broader study: Samples from collaborators originated in the United States, Italy and Spain and spanned both the acute and convalescent phases of COVID-19. The repertoires were released in a freely available public database intended as a resource for research on the immune response to SARS-CoV-2. Where HLA class I and class II types were available, the types were taken from metadata supplied by the sample provider, not from assay-based typing. The prospective study material was composed of cDNA or gDNA derived from T cells, B-cell-depleted T cells, or PBMCs. Samples were obtained from the ongoing ImmuneRACE study (first 160 participants) and from 1,254 subjects provided by 6 global collaborators. Sample metadata almost always included a de-identified subject ID, COVID-19 status, age in years and sex. Subjects who had been exposed to COVID-19, were actively infected with it, or had recovered from it provided the deeply sampled blood TCRbeta repertoires that made up the dataset. Overall study results and their limits: The amount of clinical and demographic metadata varied by source and participant and was provided uncurated.

V loses 7 bases of germline sequence and J loses 8 bases, and the interval between the two ends is 9 bases. The CDR3 holds 10 amino acids from the cysteine to the phenylalanine. Only the CDR3 region is kept as DNA, spanning 30 bases read in frame from base 1. Sequences SQVTM (CDR1) and ANQGSEA (CDR2) are obtained from the germline V gene. Whole blood was collected in K2EDTA tubes by collaborating institutions according to the institutions' own protocols. For TCRbeta analysis, collaborators shipped samples in one of three forms: frozen whole blood, isolated PBMCs, or DNA extracted from either of those sample types.

Recombination joined TRBV29-1 with TRBJ2-1; matching of 7 bases hints at TRBD2 as the D gene. The specimen sequenced was peripheral blood. The source of this sequence is a woman younger than 35 with acute or convalescent COVID-19. The CDR3 region: CSGGGDEQFF. The nucleotides are TGCAGCGGAGGGGGGGATGAGCAGTTCTTC.